This T cell receptor (beta chain) was sequenced for a study of CD8+CD57+ T cells in acquired aplastic anemia. Germline values: CDR1 DFQATT, CDR2 SNEGSKA (reference sequence). This CDR3 is built from 14 residues. With 3 bases removed from V and 8 bases from J, the gap between germline ends came to 19 bases. Genomic DNA templated the TCR beta VDJ and CDR3 profiling. TCRdb reanalysed the reads using MiXCR and keeps one entry per CDR3 protein. The sample shows 95,000 to 150,000 distinct CDR3 sequences, under 60% of them seen only once. CD8+CD57+ cell expansion had been shown by flow cytometry in patients chosen for sequencing.

Specimen: sorted CD4+, CD8+, or CD8+CD57+ T cells (not recorded which) from PBMCs. The sequence was collected from a human donor with aplastic anemia. The chain combines TRBV20-1 with TRBJ1-2, with D possibly TRBD1 on 6 matching bases. CDR3 amino acids: CSASAQDRLGGYTF. CDR3 coding DNA: TGCAGTGCTAGCGCGCAGGACAGATTGGGAGGCTACACCTTC.